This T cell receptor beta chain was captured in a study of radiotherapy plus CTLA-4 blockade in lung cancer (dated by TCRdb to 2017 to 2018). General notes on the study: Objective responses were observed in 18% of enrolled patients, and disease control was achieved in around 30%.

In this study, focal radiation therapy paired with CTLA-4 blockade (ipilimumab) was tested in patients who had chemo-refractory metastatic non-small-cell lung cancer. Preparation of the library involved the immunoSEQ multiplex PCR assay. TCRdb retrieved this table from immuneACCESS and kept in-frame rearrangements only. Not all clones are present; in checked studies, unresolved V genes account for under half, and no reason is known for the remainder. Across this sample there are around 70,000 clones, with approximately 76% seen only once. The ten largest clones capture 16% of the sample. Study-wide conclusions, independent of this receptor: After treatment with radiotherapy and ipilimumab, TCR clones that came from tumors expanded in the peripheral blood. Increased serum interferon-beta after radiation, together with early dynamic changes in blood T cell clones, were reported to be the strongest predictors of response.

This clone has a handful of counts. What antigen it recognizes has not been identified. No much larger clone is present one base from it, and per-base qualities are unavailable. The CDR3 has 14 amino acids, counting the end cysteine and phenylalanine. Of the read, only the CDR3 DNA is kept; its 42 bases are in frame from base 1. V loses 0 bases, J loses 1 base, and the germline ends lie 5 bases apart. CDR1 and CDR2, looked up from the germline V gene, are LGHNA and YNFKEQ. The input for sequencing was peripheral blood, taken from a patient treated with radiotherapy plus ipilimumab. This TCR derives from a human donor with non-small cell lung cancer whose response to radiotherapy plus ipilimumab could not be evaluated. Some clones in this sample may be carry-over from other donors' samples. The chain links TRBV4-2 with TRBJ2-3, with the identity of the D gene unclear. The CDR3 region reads CASSQEAGTDTQYF. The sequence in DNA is TGTGCCAGCAGCCAAGAGGCGGGCACAGATACGCAGTATTTT.